The 8 T cell receptor beta chains presented below share a single source sample, sequenced in a study of T cell repertoires in cytomegalovirus infection. For these TCRs, the target antigens are not known. MiXCR, run by TCRdb on the reads, gives a single entry per CDR3 protein. Of hundreds of thousands of distinct CDR3 sequences listed, around 32% are singletons. The specimen was cultured CD8+ T cells from PBMCs, collected from culture after CMV antigen stimulation. The source of these receptors is a human donor in good health (CMV status not recorded). Some clones in this sample may be carry-over from other donors' samples.

The chain carries TRBV19 and TRBJ2-6, with a weak D call TRBD2 (6 bases). This CDR3 has 16 residues. Trimming stripped 3 bases from V and 2 bases from J, with 11 bases between. Germline V gives CDR1 LNHDA, CDR2 SQIVND (reference sequence). For the CDR3, the DNA is TGTGCCAGTAGTATTCTGGAGGGCGCTGGGGCCAACGTCCTGACTTTC. It translates to CASSILEGAGANVLTF.

This clonotype was seen a handful of times. The chain uses TRBV10-3 and TRBJ1-1; D is perhaps TRBD1 (6 bases). CDR1 is ENHRY and CDR2 is SYGVKD in the germline V gene. V lost 9 bases and J 2 bases, leaving 13 bases between the germline ends. CDR3 length equals 13 residues. The CDR3 nucleotides read TGTGCCATAGGACAGCCCTTAAACACTGAAGCTTTCTTT. As protein: CAIGQPLNTEAFF.

The chain uses TRBV27 and TRBJ1-4; the D gene is possibly TRBD1 (5 bases). V lost 7 bases and J lost 1, with 13 bases in between. The CDR3 is 15 amino acids. Germline loops: CDR1 MNHEY, CDR2 SMNVEV (reference sequence). CDR3 sequence (DNA): TGTGCCAGCACCATATCAGGGATAACTAATGAAAAACTGTTTTTT. Translated, it gives CASTISGITNEKLFF. The variable domain in full, completed from reference TRBV27 and TRBJ1-4, reads EAQVTQNPRYLITVTGKKLTVTCSQNMNHEYMSWYRQDPGLGLRQIYYSMNVEVTDKGDVPEGYKVSRKEKRNFPLILESPSPNQTSLYFCASTISGITNEKLFFGSGTQLSVL.

This clonotype was seen at least ten times. The chain joins TRBV4-2 to TRBJ2-3; D gene ambiguous. The CDR3 loop spans 17 amino acids. V was shortened by 3 bases and J by 3 bases, with 19 bases between the two germline ends. CDR1 is LGHNA, CDR2 YNFKEQ, per germline. CDR3 residues: CASSQARHGAQTDTQYF. The CDR3 DNA sequence: TGTGCCAGCAGCCAGGCCCGACATGGAGCCCAAACAGATACGCAGTATTTT.

This clonotype was detected ten times or more. The gene calls are TRBV12-3 or TRBV12-4 and TRBJ1-1, with D perhaps matching TRBD1 (6 bases). The V end lost 6 bases, the J end lost 7 bases, and 9 bases lay between the germline ends. The CDR3 totals 11 residues. The CDR3 nucleotides read TGTGCCAGCAGCTGGGGGCTTGAAGCTTTCTTT. This translates into CASSWGLEAFF.

This clonotype showed up many times. J is TRBJ2-7 and V is TRBV7-2, with 7 bases identical to TRBD1. V shed 1 base and J 3 bases; nucleotides not matched to a gene: 9. This CDR3 comprises 16 residues. The germline gives CDR1 SGHTA, CDR2 FQGNSA. CDR3 protein: CASSLGVGQGVYEQYV. For the CDR3, the DNA is TGTGCCAGCAGCTTAGGGGTGGGGCAGGGGGTCTACGAGCAGTACGTC.

This chain uses TRBV6-5 with TRBJ1-1, with D possibly being TRBD1 (6 bases). This CDR3 region has 16 residues. The germline V gene encodes CDR1 MNHEY and CDR2 SVGAGI. The V end was cut by 2 bases, the J end by 1 base, with 14 bases between. The CDR3 loop is CASSYVDRRGNTEAFF. CDR3 coding DNA: TGTGCCAGCAGTTACGTCGACAGGCGGGGGAACACTGAAGCTTTCTTT.

The chain is built from TRBV27 and TRBJ1-6; D gene ambiguous. Germline lookup yields CDR1 MNHEY and CDR2 SMNVEV (reference sequence). This CDR3 spans 13 amino acids. Trimming took 5 bases from V and 10 from J, leaving 12 bases between them. The CDR3 sequence is CASSGYRLSPLHF. In DNA form, the CDR3 reads TGTGCCAGCAGTGGGTATAGATTGTCACCCCTCCACTTT.